The clone carrying this T cell receptor (beta chain) came up a few times. What it recognizes is unknown. This sample also contains other DNA sequences that code for the same CDR3. The time point was: baseline pretreatment blood. Treatment noted: 15 Gy SBRT to primary tumor, nephrectomy 4 weeks later. The patient's renal cell carcinoma had clear cell pathology. The data originate from a study of radiation and T cells in renal cell carcinoma. Across the whole study: Nephrectomy followed 15 Gy stereotactic body radiation by 4 weeks.

Assay used: immunoSEQ multiplex PCR; TCRdb lists only in-frame clones, some missing. Of some 140,000 clones in the sample, roughly 88% were seen once. General study findings and limits: In blood, top tumor clones expanded by 2 weeks, shrinking by 4.

The sequences come from blood, collected from a patient whose treatment included radiotherapy and nephrectomy. The receptor was derived from a woman in her forties or fifties with renal cell carcinoma.

CDR3 sequence (DNA): TGTGCCAGCAGTTACGGAGGGGGCTCTAACTATGGCTACACCTTC. This sequence encodes CASSYGGGSNYGYTF. This chain uses TRBV6-6 with TRBJ1-2; 7 nucleotides agree with TRBD1. The CDR3 runs to 15 residues. Trimming removed 2 bases from V and 0 bases from J; junction bases left unmatched: 3. Germline V gene sequence: CDR1 MNHNY, CDR2 SVGAGI (reference sequence).